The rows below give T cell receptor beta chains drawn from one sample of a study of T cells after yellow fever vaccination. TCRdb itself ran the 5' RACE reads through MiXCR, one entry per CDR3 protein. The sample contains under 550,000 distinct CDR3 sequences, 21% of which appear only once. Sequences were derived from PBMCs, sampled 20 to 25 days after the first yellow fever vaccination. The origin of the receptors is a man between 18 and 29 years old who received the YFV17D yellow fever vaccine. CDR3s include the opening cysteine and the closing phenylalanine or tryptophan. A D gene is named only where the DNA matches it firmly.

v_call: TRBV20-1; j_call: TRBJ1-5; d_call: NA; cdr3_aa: CSAGVGPQHF
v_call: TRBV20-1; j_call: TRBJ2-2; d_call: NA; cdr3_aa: CSATKLQGAGELFF
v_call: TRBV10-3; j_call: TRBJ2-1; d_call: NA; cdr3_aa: CAISTDRLYNEQFF
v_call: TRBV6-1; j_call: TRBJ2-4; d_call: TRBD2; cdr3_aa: CASTLAGSYGKNIQYF
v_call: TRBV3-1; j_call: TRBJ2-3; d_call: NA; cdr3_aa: CASSPPSGSTDTQYF
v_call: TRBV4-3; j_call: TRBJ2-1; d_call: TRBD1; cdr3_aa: CASSMDRGPEQFF
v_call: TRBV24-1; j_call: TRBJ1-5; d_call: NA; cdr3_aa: CATNSGDQPQHF
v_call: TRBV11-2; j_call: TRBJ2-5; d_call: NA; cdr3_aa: CASSLPIGGQKETQYF
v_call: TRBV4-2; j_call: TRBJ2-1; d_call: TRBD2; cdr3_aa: CASSPGLAGPGEQFF
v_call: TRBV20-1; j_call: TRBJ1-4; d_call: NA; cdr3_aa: CSAREGHRALFF
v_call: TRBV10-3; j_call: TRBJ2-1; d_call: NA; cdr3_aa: CAISARQESSYNEQFF
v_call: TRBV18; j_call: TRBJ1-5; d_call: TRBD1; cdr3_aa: CASSPTGDSNQPQHF
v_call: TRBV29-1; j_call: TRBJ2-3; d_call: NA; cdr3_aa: CSVLLLSTDTQYF
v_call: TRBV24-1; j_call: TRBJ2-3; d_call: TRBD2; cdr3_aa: CATSDPRGGLDTQYF
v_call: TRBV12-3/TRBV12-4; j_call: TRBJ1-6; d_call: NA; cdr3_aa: CASSLRGAGNSPLHF
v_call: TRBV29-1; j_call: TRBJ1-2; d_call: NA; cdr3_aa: CSVGRGGGYGYTF
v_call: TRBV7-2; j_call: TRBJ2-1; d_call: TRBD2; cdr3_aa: CASSTWGLAGDEQFF
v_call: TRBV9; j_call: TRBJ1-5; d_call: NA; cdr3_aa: CASSVEGAQPQHF
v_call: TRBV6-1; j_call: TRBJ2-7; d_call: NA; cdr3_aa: CASGVGFGSEQYF
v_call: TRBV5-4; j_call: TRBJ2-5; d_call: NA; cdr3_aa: CASSFAGSELETQYF
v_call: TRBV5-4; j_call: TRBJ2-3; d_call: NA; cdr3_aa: CASSTTMGVRDTQYF
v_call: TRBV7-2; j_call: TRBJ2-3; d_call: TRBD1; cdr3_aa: CASSFSTGGPDTQYF
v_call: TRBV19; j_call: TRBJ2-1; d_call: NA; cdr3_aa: CASSTRPGRVGEQFF
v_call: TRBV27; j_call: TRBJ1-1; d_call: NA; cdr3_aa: CASSLSYPRRDTEAFF
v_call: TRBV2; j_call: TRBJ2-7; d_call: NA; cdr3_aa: CASSDRGALYEQYF
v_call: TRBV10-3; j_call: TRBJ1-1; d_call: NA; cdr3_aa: CAITNREDTEAFF
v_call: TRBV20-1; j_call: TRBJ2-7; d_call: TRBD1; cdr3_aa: CSATRTGQIYEQYF
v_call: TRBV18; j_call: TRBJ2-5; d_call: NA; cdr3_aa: CASSPNQGRETQYF
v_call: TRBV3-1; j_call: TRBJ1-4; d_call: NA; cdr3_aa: CASSHGPGEKLFF
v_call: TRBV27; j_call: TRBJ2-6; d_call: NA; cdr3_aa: CASSPGERLGANVLTF
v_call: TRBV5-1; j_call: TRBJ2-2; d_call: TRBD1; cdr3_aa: CASSLRDRGSFANTGELFF
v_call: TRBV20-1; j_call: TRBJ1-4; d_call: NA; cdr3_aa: CSAQGLDEKLFF
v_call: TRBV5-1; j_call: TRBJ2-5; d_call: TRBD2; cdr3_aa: CASSFPAGGLQETQYF
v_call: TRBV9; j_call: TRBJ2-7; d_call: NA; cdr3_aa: CASSVEGRFSYEQYF
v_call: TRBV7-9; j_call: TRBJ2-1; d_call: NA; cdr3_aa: CASSSVADYHGDEQFF
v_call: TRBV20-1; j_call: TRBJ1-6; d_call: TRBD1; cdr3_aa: CSASKGGDSPLHF
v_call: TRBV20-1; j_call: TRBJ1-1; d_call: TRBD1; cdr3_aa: CSARRQGGTEAFF
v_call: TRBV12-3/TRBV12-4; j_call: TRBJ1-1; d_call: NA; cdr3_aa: CASTLQGTEAFF
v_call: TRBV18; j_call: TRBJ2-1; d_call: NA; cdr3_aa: CASSPGVDSLSEQFF
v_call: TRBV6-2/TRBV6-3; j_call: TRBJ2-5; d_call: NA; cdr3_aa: CASSYNRGKTYQETQYF
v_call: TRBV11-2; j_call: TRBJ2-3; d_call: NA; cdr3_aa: CASSLGPTPSDTQYF
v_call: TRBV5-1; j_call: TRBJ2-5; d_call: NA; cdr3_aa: CASSLQPQETQYF
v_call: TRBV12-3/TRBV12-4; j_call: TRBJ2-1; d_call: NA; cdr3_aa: CASTRTNNEQFF
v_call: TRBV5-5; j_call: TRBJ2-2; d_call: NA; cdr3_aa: CASSRGTNANTGELFF
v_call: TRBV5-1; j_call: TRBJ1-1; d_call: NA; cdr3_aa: CASSFLLGTLNTEAFF
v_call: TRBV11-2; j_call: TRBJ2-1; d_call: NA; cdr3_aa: CASSFPFVSYNEQFF
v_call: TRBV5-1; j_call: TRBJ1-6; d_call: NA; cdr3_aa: CASSPGLKHYNSPLHF
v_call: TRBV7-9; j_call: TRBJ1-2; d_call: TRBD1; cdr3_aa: CASSLGDRGFYTF
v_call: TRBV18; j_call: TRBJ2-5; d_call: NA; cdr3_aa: CASSQSEPPTHF
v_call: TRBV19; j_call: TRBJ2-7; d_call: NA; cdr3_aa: CASSMGRSYEQYF
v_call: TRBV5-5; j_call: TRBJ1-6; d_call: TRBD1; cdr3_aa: CASSWAPGQGNSPLHF
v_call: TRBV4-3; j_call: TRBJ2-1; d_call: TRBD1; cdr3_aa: CASSHDSRQGFYNEQFF
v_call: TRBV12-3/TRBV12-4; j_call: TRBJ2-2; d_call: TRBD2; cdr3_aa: CASSLGLAFGELFF
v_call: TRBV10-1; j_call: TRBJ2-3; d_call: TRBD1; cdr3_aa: CASRMGQGASDTQYF